These T cell receptor beta chains were read from a single sample in a study of T cell changes during pregnancy in multiple sclerosis. Clones were read by immunoSEQ multiplex PCR, and TCRdb kept only the in-frame ones, dropping some. Here the sample spans about 55,000 clones, 93% being singletons. Sequencing used CD8+ T cells from peripheral blood mononuclear cells, obtained in the second trimester of pregnancy. The receptors originated from a female donor with multiple sclerosis, enrolled in a pregnancy study. CDR3s include the opening cysteine and the closing phenylalanine or tryptophan. The D gene is left open where the match is weak. Rows give clone size only sometimes, using once, few, many, or a class for an expanded clone.

size	D	V	J	DNA	CDR3
.	.	TRBV6-1	TRBJ1-6	TGTGCCAGCAGTGAACCCGTCGGGGGTCCACCCCTCCACTTT	CASSEPVGGPPLHF
.	.	TRBV27	TRBJ1-1	TGTGCCAGCAGTCCCCCAGTGCCACGAAACACTGAAGCTTTCTTT	CASSPPVPRNTEAFF
.	.	TRBV27	TRBJ1-6	TGTGCCAGCAGTTTATCACAGGGAAATTCACCCCTCCACTTT	CASSLSQGNSPLHF
.	.	TRBV7-3	TRBJ2-1	TGTGCCAGCAGCTTAACGGGTGGCGGTTACAATGAGCAGTTCTTC	CASSLTGGGYNEQFF
.	TRBD1	TRBV29-1	TRBJ1-1	TGCAGCGTTACGGGAGGGGCAGGGGGCACTGAAGCTTTCTTT	CSVTGGAGGTEAFF
.	.	TRBV25-1	TRBJ2-3	TGTGCCAGCAGTCGAGGGGACTCTAGCACAGATACGCAGTATTTT	CASSRGDSSTDTQYF
.	.	TRBV11-2	TRBJ2-4	TGTGCCAGCAGCTTAGATCGGGGGATAGCCAAAAACATTCAGTACTTC	CASSLDRGIAKNIQYF
.	.	TRBV16	TRBJ2-1	TGTGCCAGCAGCCAATCCCAGGGGCGCTACAATGAGCAGTTCTTC	CASSQSQGRYNEQFF
.	.	TRBV9	TRBJ1-2	TGTGCCAGCAGCGCAGAGGACTACCCCGGGGGCTATGGCTACACCTTC	CASSAEDYPGGYGYTF
.	.	TRBV10-2	TRBJ1-1	TGCGCCAGCAGAAAGCCCGAGGGTCAGAACACTGAAGCTTTCTTT	CASRKPEGQNTEAFF
.	.	TRBV6-4	TRBJ2-3	TGTGCCAGCAGTGAGGAAGGGGGAAGCACAGATACGCAGTATTTT	CASSEEGGSTDTQYF
few	.	TRBV10-2	TRBJ2-7	TGCGCCAGCCGAGACAGTAGCGAGCAGTACTTC	CASRDSSEQYF
once	.	TRBV14	TRBJ1-6	TGTGCCAGCAGCCAAGACTTTCGAGGCAGGGCCATAGGGGATTCACCCCTCCACTTT	CASSQDFRGRAIGDSPLHF
.	TRBD2	TRBV9	TRBJ2-7	TGTGCCAGCAGCGTAGCTACGGGGGGGAGGGAGGAGCAGTACTTC	CASSVATGGREEQYF
.	TRBD1	TRBV5-1	TRBJ2-3	TGCGCCAGCAGCTACTACAGGGGGCCGAGCACAGATACGCAGTATTTT	CASSYYRGPSTDTQYF
.	TRBD2	TRBV5-8	TRBJ2-3	TGTGCCAGCAGCCCCCATTCGGGACTAGCGGTACTTCGCACAGATACGCAGTATTTT	CASSPHSGLAVLRTDTQYF
.	TRBD2	TRBV7-6	TRBJ2-1	TGTGCCAGCAGCCCCCAACTAGCGGGGTGGGGCTCCTACAATGAGCAGTTCTTC	CASSPQLAGWGSYNEQFF
once	.	TRBV9	TRBJ2-2	TGTGCCAGCAGCGTTACAGGATTCTTTACCGGGGAGCTGTTTTTT	CASSVTGFFTGELFF
.	TRBD2	TRBV4-3	TRBJ2-1	TGCGCCAGCAGCCAAGATCGCGGGCGGGGGGGGAATGAGCAGTTCTTC	CASSQDRGRGGNEQFF
.	.	TRBV7-6	TRBJ2-5	TGTGCCAGCAGCGCCGCAGGGCCAGAGACCCAGTACTTC	CASSAAGPETQYF
.	.	TRBV10-1	TRBJ1-1	TGCGCCAGCAGTGATAGAGGGAGCCCTGAAGCTTTCTTT	CASSDRGSPEAFF
once	.	TRBV7-2	TRBJ1-3	TGTGCCAGCAGCTCGGGTAGGAGACTCCTCTCTGGAAACACCATATATTTT	CASSSGRRLLSGNTIYF
.	TRBD2	TRBV10-2	TRBJ2-7	TGCGCCAGCAGTGAGTCGAGTAGCGGGGGTGACGAGCAGTACTTC	CASSESSSGGDEQYF
.	.	TRBV4-1	TRBJ2-1	TGCGCCAGCAGCCAAGAAGGTCCGGAGAGCTCCTACAATGAGCAGTTCTTC	CASSQEGPESSYNEQFF
few	TRBD2	TRBV10-3	TRBJ2-2	TGTGCCATCAGTATAGCGGGGGCTACATATACCGGGGAGCTGTTTTTT	CAISIAGATYTGELFF
once	TRBD2	TRBV6-1	TRBJ2-7	TGTGCCAGCAGGGGGACTAGCGGGAGCTCCTACGAGCAGTACTTC	CASRGTSGSSYEQYF
.	TRBD1	TRBV5-1	TRBJ2-7	TGCGCCAGCAGCGACATGGGACAGGGCTACGAGCAGTACTTC	CASSDMGQGYEQYF
.	TRBD1	TRBV18	TRBJ2-7	TGTGCCAGCACCATGACAGGGGAAACCTACGAGCAGTACTTC	CASTMTGETYEQYF
.	TRBD1	TRBV6-5	TRBJ1-3	TGTGCCAGCAGTTCCAGGACAGGGAGGGACACCATATATTTT	CASSSRTGRDTIYF
once	.	TRBV7-8	TRBJ1-1	TGTGCCAGCAGCCCATTAAGCCGGAACACTGAAGCTTTCTTT	CASSPLSRNTEAFF
.	TRBD2	TRBV7-6	TRBJ2-3	TGTGCCAGCAGCTTGGGACTAGGGCCCACAGATACGCAGTATTTT	CASSLGLGPTDTQYF
.	.	TRBV7-9	TRBJ2-1	TGTGCCAGCAGCTTCCCGGGACTCCCCTACAATGAGCAGTTCTTC	CASSFPGLPYNEQFF
.	TRBD1	TRBV9	TRBJ1-1	TGTGCCAGCAGCGGTACTGACAGGGCAGAAGCTTTCTTT	CASSGTDRAEAFF
.	TRBD2	TRBV4-2	TRBJ2-1	TGTGCCAGCAGCCAAGCGGGAATAGCGGGGTACAATGAGCAGTTCTTC	CASSQAGIAGYNEQFF
.	TRBD1	TRBV4-1	TRBJ2-1	TGCGCCAGCAGCCACCTTCTTCCGGGACAGGGGTACAATGAGCAGTTCTTC	CASSHLLPGQGYNEQFF
once	.	TRBV6-6	TRBJ1-2	TGTGCCAGCAGTTACTTGGATCGGCAGGATGTTGGCTACACCTTC	CASSYLDRQDVGYTF
.	.	TRBV27	TRBJ2-1	TGTGCCAGCAGTTTGGGCGATGAGCAGTTCTTC	CASSLGDEQFF
.	.	TRBV28	TRBJ2-5	TGTGCCAGCAGTTCTTTCGGCGGGAAGGAACAAGAGACCCAGTACTTC	CASSSFGGKEQETQYF
.	.	TRBV4-3	TRBJ1-6	TGCGCCAGCAGCCAAGGGAGGTCCTATAATTCACCCCTCCACTTT	CASSQGRSYNSPLHF
.	.	TRBV28	TRBJ1-5	TGTGCCAGCAGTTTAGAGGGTCAGCCCCAGCATTTT	CASSLEGQPQHF
few	.	TRBV7-9	TRBJ2-2	TGTGCCAGCCCTGACTACACCGGGGAGCTGTTTTTT	CASPDYTGELFF
.	TRBD2	TRBV28	TRBJ2-1	TGTGCCAGCAGTTTCGCGGGAGGCGCCGACAATGAGCAGTTCTTC	CASSFAGGADNEQFF
.	.	TRBV5-5	TRBJ2-7	TGTGCCAGCAGCTTATGGGAGGACCGTTTCACGCAGTACTTC	CASSLWEDRFTQYF
once	TRBD1	TRBV27	TRBJ2-7	TGTGCCAGCAGTCCCCGGACAGGGGGCTACGAGCAGTACTTC	CASSPRTGGYEQYF
.	TRBD1	TRBV27	TRBJ1-2	TGTGCCAGCAGTTTTTCCGACAGGGGGCCTGATGGCTACACCTTC	CASSFSDRGPDGYTF
.	.	TRBV14	TRBJ2-3	TGTGCCAGCAGCCAAAAGGGGCTGAGGGCGGGGAGCAACACAGATACGCAGTATTTT	CASSQKGLRAGSNTDTQYF
.	TRBD1	TRBV30	TRBJ1-2	TGTGCCTGGAGTCCGGGACAGGGATACTATGGCTACACCTTC	CAWSPGQGYYGYTF
.	TRBD1	TRBV27	TRBJ2-1	TGTGCCAGCAGTTCGACAGGGGTTAATGAGCAGTTCTTC	CASSSTGVNEQFF
once	.	TRBV6-5	TRBJ2-5	TGTGCCAGCGGCGAGGGTGCAAGGGAGACCCAGTACTTC	CASGEGARETQYF
.	.	TRBV18	TRBJ1-2	TGTGCCAGCTCACCAGGGGCGTATATGGTAGGCTACACCTTC	CASSPGAYMVGYTF
.	.	TRBV11-2	TRBJ1-1	TGTGCCAGCAGCTTCGGACGGGGAGCGACTGAAGCTTTCTTT	CASSFGRGATEAFF
.	TRBD1	TRBV6-5	TRBJ2-7	TGTGCCAGCAGTTACCCGGGACAGGGTAAGAGCGAGCAGTACTTC	CASSYPGQGKSEQYF
.	TRBD2	TRBV5-6	TRBJ2-3	TGTGCCAGCAGCCCTACTAGCGGGGACACAGATACGCAGTATTTT	CASSPTSGDTDTQYF